This T cell receptor beta chain was obtained from a study of T cells in narcolepsy. Assay: immunoSEQ multiplex PCR; the TCRdb copy retains only in-frame clones and omits some. In the table there are tens of thousands of clones, around 85% of which are singletons. CDR3 length: 14 amino acids. V was pared by 2 bases and J by 6 bases, with 5 bases of the junction left unmatched. The germline gives CDR1 MNHEY, CDR2 SVGAGI. V gene TRBV6-5 combines with J gene TRBJ1-2; TRBD1 matches 8 bases. The TCR sequence derives from a human donor with narcolepsy. The sequenced sample consisted of CD45RA- memory CD4+ T cells from PBMCs. The CDR3, as DNA: TGTGCCAGCAGTTACGGCGGACAGGGTCATGGCTACACCTTC. It yields the protein CASSYGGQGHGYTF.